These T cell receptor beta chains were read from a single sample in a study of immune heterogeneity within non-small cell lung tumors. MiXCR was run by TCRdb on the multiplex PCR reads, yielding one entry per CDR3 protein. This repertoire shows 25,000 to 40,000 distinct CDR3 sequences, around 26% found once; its top ten account for almost 4%. The material sequenced was lung tumor tissue. These receptors came from a man aged 40-49 years with non-small cell lung cancer. Each CDR3 is given with its conserved first and last residue. D genes are given only for firm matches. A row's size may be missing; if present it is once, few, many or a size class.

D: NA
J: TRBJ2-7
size: few
V: TRBV20-1
DNA: TGCAGTGCTAGGAGGTCGACCTACGAGCAGTACTTC
CDR3: CSARRSTYEQYF

D: TRBD1
J: TRBJ1-3
size: medium-sized
V: TRBV3-1
DNA: TGTGCCAGCAGAGGACAGGGACTTGGACCTCTCTCTGGAAACACCATATATTTT
CDR3: CASRGQGLGPLSGNTIYF

D: NA
J: TRBJ2-2
size: once
V: TRBV14
DNA: TGTGCCAGCATCCAAGCGCAGGGGTCCACCGGGGAGCTGTTTTTT
CDR3: CASIQAQGSTGELFF

D: NA
J: TRBJ2-3
size: NA
V: TRBV9
DNA: TGTGCCAGCAGCTCCAAATCGGGACTTCCGAATGGGGCAGATACGCAGTATTTT
CDR3: CASSSKSGLPNGADTQYF

D: NA
J: TRBJ2-2
size: few
V: TRBV6-5
DNA: TGTGCCAGCAGTTACTCGCGGCAGCCCTTTGGAACCGGGGAGCTGTTTTTT
CDR3: CASSYSRQPFGTGELFF

D: TRBD1
J: TRBJ2-7
size: NA
V: TRBV7-3
DNA: TGTGCCAGCAGCTTAACCGGGGGACAGGCGTACGAGCAGTACTTC
CDR3: CASSLTGGQAYEQYF

D: NA
J: TRBJ1-2
size: many
V: TRBV6-2/TRBV6-3
DNA: TGTGCCAGCAGTTTCTGGATGACTGGCGGCTACACCTTC
CDR3: CASSFWMTGGYTF

D: NA
J: TRBJ2-7
size: few
V: TRBV29-1
DNA: TGCAGCGTTGAAGACCCCTACGAGCAGTACTTC
CDR3: CSVEDPYEQYF

D: TRBD2
J: TRBJ2-3
size: NA
V: TRBV20-1
DNA: TGCAGTGCTCTACGGACTAGCTGGAGTCCCGATACGCAGTATTTT
CDR3: CSALRTSWSPDTQYF

D: NA
J: TRBJ2-7
size: medium-sized
V: TRBV11-2
DNA: TGTGCCAGCGGAGGGGACAGCTTCTACGAGCAGTACTTC
CDR3: CASGGDSFYEQYF

D: NA
J: TRBJ2-7
size: many
V: TRBV28
DNA: TGTGCCAGCAGTTTGGGGGGCCAAGTAGGCTACGAGCAGTACTTC
CDR3: CASSLGGQVGYEQYF

D: TRBD2
J: TRBJ2-7
size: many
V: TRBV12-3/TRBV12-4
DNA: TGTGCCAGCAGTTTGGGACTAGCGGGAGGGGTTTCCTACGAGCAGTACTTC
CDR3: CASSLGLAGGVSYEQYF

D: TRBD2
J: TRBJ2-5
size: NA
V: TRBV3-1
DNA: TGTGCCAGCAGCCAGGGAGGACTAGCGGGAGGGCAAGAGACCCAGTACTTC
CDR3: CASSQGGLAGGQETQYF

D: TRBD2
J: TRBJ2-4
size: NA
V: TRBV6-9
DNA: TGTGCCAGCAGTTCCGGACTAGCGGGAGTGGTCAAAAACATTCATTACTTC
CDR3: CASSSGLAGVVKNIHYF

D: NA
J: TRBJ2-3
size: many
V: TRBV29-1
DNA: TGCAGCGTTGGGGGCGGTGGCACAGATACGCAGTATTTT
CDR3: CSVGGGGTDTQYF

D: NA
J: TRBJ2-3
size: NA
V: TRBV4-1
DNA: TGCGCCAGCAGCCAAGATTTGGGGCAACTAAGCACAGATACGCAGTATTTT
CDR3: CASSQDLGQLSTDTQYF

D: TRBD1
J: TRBJ1-5
size: many
V: TRBV6-2/TRBV6-3
DNA: TGTGCCAGCAGTTACAGGACAGGGTATAGCAATCAGCCCCAGCATTTT
CDR3: CASSYRTGYSNQPQHF

D: NA
J: TRBJ1-1
size: NA
V: TRBV6-1
DNA: TGTGCCAGCAGTACCGGCGGGGAGCTCCTCTTTTACTTT
CDR3: CASSTGGELLFYF

D: NA
J: TRBJ2-3
size: NA
V: TRBV5-1
DNA: TGCGCCAGCAGCCGTGACGGATTCACTAGCACAGATACGCAGTATTTT
CDR3: CASSRDGFTSTDTQYF

D: NA
J: TRBJ2-5
size: NA
V: TRBV7-9
DNA: TGTGCCAGCAGCTATTGGACAGTCCAAGAGACCCAGTACTTC
CDR3: CASSYWTVQETQYF

D: TRBD2
J: TRBJ2-7
size: few
V: TRBV10-2
DNA: TGCGCCAGCTCCACCGGGACTAGCGGGAGGGCCGGGGAGCAGTACTTC
CDR3: CASSTGTSGRAGEQYF

D: TRBD2
J: TRBJ2-7
size: many
V: TRBV13
DNA: TGTGCCAGCAGCTTCTCTAGCGGGAGGGTTTACGAGCAGTACTTC
CDR3: CASSFSSGRVYEQYF

D: TRBD2
J: TRBJ2-1
size: medium-sized
V: TRBV7-2
DNA: TGTGCCAGCAGCCCAGACGCTAGCGGGAGGGCAAATGAGCAGTTCTTC
CDR3: CASSPDASGRANEQFF

D: NA
J: TRBJ2-1
size: NA
V: TRBV9
DNA: TGTGCCAGCAGCGTAGACGGGATATCCTACAATGAGCAGTTCTTC
CDR3: CASSVDGISYNEQFF

D: TRBD1
J: TRBJ1-6
size: NA
V: TRBV11-2
DNA: TGTGCCAGCAGCCCGGGACAGGGTAATTCACCCCTCCACTTT
CDR3: CASSPGQGNSPLHF

D: NA
J: TRBJ2-3
size: NA
V: TRBV2
DNA: TGTGCCAGCACCACAGCGGCACGCACAGATACGCAGTATTTT
CDR3: CASTTAARTDTQYF

D: TRBD1
J: TRBJ1-1
size: many
V: TRBV6-1
DNA: TGTGCCAGCAGTCAGGGACAGACTGAAGCTTTCTTT
CDR3: CASSQGQTEAFF

D: NA
J: TRBJ1-5
size: many
V: TRBV15
DNA: TGTGCCACCAGCAGAGATGCCGCCGGGTCCCGTCGCGGGCAGCCCCAGCATTTT
CDR3: CATSRDAAGSRRGQPQHF

D: TRBD1
J: TRBJ1-6
size: many
V: TRBV2
DNA: TGTGCCAGCAGTGGCACCGGGGACAGGGGGTTTTCTTCACCCCTCCACTTT
CDR3: CASSGTGDRGFSSPLHF

D: NA
J: TRBJ2-6
size: many
V: TRBV6-2/TRBV6-3
DNA: TGTGCCAGCAGTTACGTTGCGGGACAGATGCTCTCTGGGGCCAACGTCCTGACTTTC
CDR3: CASSYVAGQMLSGANVLTF

D: NA
J: TRBJ2-2
size: many
V: TRBV20-1
DNA: TGCAGTGCTCTCACCGCTGGCTTGTCCACCGGGGAGCTGTTTTTT
CDR3: CSALTAGLSTGELFF

D: NA
J: TRBJ2-3
size: few
V: TRBV11-2
DNA: TGTGCCAGCAGCTTAGATTTGGCGTTCCAGGGTACGCAGTATTTT
CDR3: CASSLDLAFQGTQYF